Listed here are 18 T cell receptor beta chains from one sample, sequenced in a study of control samples from healthy donors and cancer patients (dated by TCRdb to about 2020). Library preparation used the immunoSEQ multiplex PCR assay. TCRdb limited this immuneACCESS table to in-frame rearrangements with V and J called. A share of clones is missing; checked studies link under half to unresolved V genes, and the rest is unexplained. The sample has 100,000 to 150,000 clones on record, 85% to 95% of them singletons. Of the sample, approximately 0.58% falls within the top ten clones. Sequencing used PBMCs. These receptors originate from a man of 80 years or more with head and neck cancer.

This clone was seen just once. The rearrangement joins TRBV6-2 or TRBV6-3 to TRBJ2-2, with D unclear. Trimming shortened V by 0 bases and J by 4 bases, and 0 bases separated the two germline ends. Per the germline V gene, CDR1 is MNHEY and CDR2 is SVGEGT. The CDR3 extends over 12 amino acids. Here the CDR3 reads CASSYSTGELFF. The DNA of the CDR3 is TGTGCCAGCAGTTACTCCACCGGGGAGCTGTTTTTT.

The V and J genes are TRBV11-3 and TRBJ2-7; D is ambiguous. Germline CDR1 is SGHNT and CDR2 is YENEEA. Trimming shortened V by 5 bases and J by 6 bases, and 14 bases separated the two germline ends. CDR3 length: 13 residues. The DNA of the CDR3 is TGTGCCAGCAGCCTTGTTAAGTGGAGCGAGCAGTACTTC. This sequence encodes CASSLVKWSEQYF.

V and J are TRBV5-1 and TRBJ2-7; a possible D gene is TRBD2 (6 bases). V lost 4 bases, J lost 1 base, and 18 bases lay in between. The CDR3 covers 16 residues. Germline V gene data show CDR1 as SGHRS and CDR2 as YFSETQ. The CDR3 is CASSPGTAVGSYEQYF. The CDR3 nucleotides are TGCGCCAGCAGCCCCGGGACTGCCGTCGGGTCCTACGAGCAGTACTTC.

This sequence joins TRBV11-2 and TRBJ1-4, with D uncertain. The CDR3 is made up of 15 amino acids. Looked up from germline, CDR1 is SGHAT and CDR2 is FQNNGV. Trimming pared 5 bases from V and 7 bases from J, leaving 17 bases between. The CDR3 DNA sequence: TGTGCCAGCAGCCTAGGCGGGTTTGTTGGTGAAAAACTGTTTTTT. It encodes CASSLGGFVGEKLFF.

This chain connects TRBV4-1 to TRBJ2-7, with 12 nucleotides matching TRBD1. The CDR3 totals 16 residues. CDR1 and CDR2 (germline): MGHRA, YSYEKL. Unmatched junction bases numbered 7, after V lost 4 bases and J lost 3 bases. DNA of the CDR3: TGCGCCAGCAGCCTCCGGGACAGGGGGCAAGGCTACGAGCAGTACTTC. This gives the protein CASSLRDRGQGYEQYF.

This clone has just one count. The genes are TRBV7-6 and TRBJ1-6; the D is unclear. CDR1 is SGHVS, CDR2 FNYEAQ, per germline. The CDR3 spans 18 residues. Trimming left V 1 base short and J 0 bases short, with 13 bases between. The CDR3 loop reads CASSLDVPSSSYNSPLHF. The DNA for the CDR3 is TGTGCCAGCAGCTTAGATGTCCCTTCGAGCTCCTATAATTCACCCCTCCACTTT.

The genes are TRBV5-4 and TRBJ1-3, with D possibly TRBD1 on 5 matching bases. This CDR3 region has 17 residues. V lost 4 bases and J 0 bases, leaving 17 bases between the germline ends. The germline CDR1 and CDR2 sequences are SGHNT and YYREEE (reference sequence). The DNA for the CDR3 is TGTGCCAGCAGCCGGGACCCGGGATCCACCTCTGGAAACACCATATATTTT. It codes for CASSRDPGSTSGNTIYF.

This clone was observed a single time. V is TRBV7-6 and J is TRBJ2-1, with 11 bases that match TRBD2. The junction had 7 bases not matched to a gene; V was cut back by 5 bases and J by 4 bases. The CDR3 is made up of 16 amino acids. Germline CDR1 reads SGHVS; CDR2 reads FNYEAQ. As DNA, the CDR3 is TGTGCCAGCAGCCATACTAGCGGGAGAAGTTACAATGAGCAGTTCTTC. It yields the protein CASSHTSGRSYNEQFF.

The chain combines TRBV5-6 with TRBJ2-7, with D possibly TRBD1 on 5 matching bases. CDR3 length equals 15 residues. Germline V gives CDR1 SGHDT, CDR2 YYEEEE. The V and J ends lost 4 bases and 7 bases respectively, with 21 bases between them. DNA of the CDR3: TGTGCCAGCAGCACAACCTTGACAGTCGCTCGAGAGCAGTACTTC. Protein: CASSTTLTVAREQYF.

This chain uses TRBV27 with TRBJ2-1; D is unclear. There are 13 residues in the CDR3. V lost 6 bases, J lost 3 bases, and 9 bases lay in between. The germline V gene has CDR1 MNHEY and CDR2 SMNVEV (reference sequence). The CDR3 DNA reads TGTGCCAGCAGCGGGCTTCTCTACAATGAGCAGTTCTTC. Amino acid sequence: CASSGLLYNEQFF.

The chain couples TRBV10-2 to TRBJ1-1; D is uncertain. This CDR3 is built from 15 residues. V lost 0 bases, J lost 1 base, and 9 bases lay in between. The germline V gene has CDR1 WSHSY and CDR2 SAAADI. The CDR3, as DNA: TGCGCCAGCAGTGAGTCGTTGGACGGGAACACTGAAGCTTTCTTT. Protein sequence: CASSESLDGNTEAFF.

V is TRBV5-1 and J is TRBJ2-2; TRBD1 might be the D (6 bases). Trimming took off 3 bases at V and 5 bases at J, with 14 bases between the two ends. This CDR3 is 15 amino acids long. Germline values: CDR1 SGHRS, CDR2 YFSETQ. The CDR3 nucleotides read TGCGCCAGCAGCTCCCCCCTAGGGGGTACCGGGGAGCTGTTTTTT. Translated, it gives CASSSPLGGTGELFF.

This chain links TRBV7-2 with TRBJ1-2, with no clear D. Germline V gene sequence: CDR1 SGHTA, CDR2 FQGNSA. This CDR3 contains 13 residues. V was trimmed by 2 bases and J by 6 bases, leaving 10 bases between them. CDR3 coding DNA: TGTGCCAGCAGCTTAATTCGAGACCATGGCTACACCTTC. It specifies CASSLIRDHGYTF.

The rearrangement joins TRBV10-3 to TRBJ2-1, with 8 bases identical to TRBD2. This CDR3 comprises 15 residues. V trimming: 4 bases; J trimming: 2 bases; junction bases outside the gene matches: 4. Germline loops: CDR1 ENHRY, CDR2 SYGVKD. CDR3 coding DNA: TGTGCCATCAGTGGTGGACTAGCTCCCTACAATGAGCAGTTCTTC. It specifies CAISGGLAPYNEQFF.

The rearrangement joins TRBV3-1 (or the pseudogene TRBV3-2) to TRBJ1-5, with 8 bases that match TRBD1. Germline V gene lookup returns CDR1 LGHDT and CDR2 YNNKEL (reference sequence). The trim removed 1 base at V and 7 bases at J, leaving 12 bases unmatched. The CDR3 runs to 17 residues. The chain's CDR3 is CASSQGNRQGALQPQHF. The CDR3 DNA sequence: TGTGCCAGCAGCCAAGGGAATCGGCAGGGGGCTTTACAGCCCCAGCATTTT.

This sequence joins TRBV7-9 and TRBJ1-1; TRBD1 is a possible D gene (5 bases). The V end was cut by 2 bases, the J end by 7 bases, with 23 bases between. Germline V CDR1 and CDR2: SEHNR, FQNEAQ (reference sequence). CDR3 length: 17 residues. CDR3 amino acids: CASSLLLGPGLGLEAFF. The CDR3 DNA sequence: TGTGCCAGCAGCTTACTCCTGGGGCCGGGTCTGGGGCTTGAAGCTTTCTTT.

V gene TRBV6-4 combines with J gene TRBJ1-2; TRBD1 matches 9 bases. V trimming: 8 bases; J trimming: 5 bases; junction bases outside the gene matches: 9. CDR3 length: 14 amino acids. CDR1 MRHNA and CDR2 SNTAGT come from the germline V gene. The DNA for the CDR3 is TGTGCCAGCCGTCCTACAGGGGGCGCGTATGGCTACACCTTC. The encoded protein is CASRPTGGAYGYTF.

The chain uses TRBV7-4 and TRBJ2-7; TRBD2 matches at 9 bases. This CDR3 region has 16 residues. After removal of 6 bases from V and 6 bases from J, the junction contained 15 bases not matched to a gene. The germline V gene encodes CDR1 SGHVT and CDR2 SQSDAQ. DNA for the CDR3: TGTGCCAGCAGTCGTTTGCAGCGGGAGGTCCCCTCCGAGCAGTACTTC. Its translation is CASSRLQREVPSEQYF. The entire variable domain, with the rest obtained from reference TRBV7-4 and TRBJ2-7, is as follows: GAGVSQSPRYKVAKRGRDVALRCDSISGHVTLYWYRQTLGQGSEVLTYSQSDAQRDKSGRPSGRFSAERPERSVSTLKIQRTEQGDSAVYLCASSRLQREVPSEQYFGPGTRLTVT.